This passage covers 17 T cell receptor beta chains from one sample sequenced in a study of blood T cells in healthy people across ages. Combining a sample-barcoded 5' primer with a J-beta primer mix, a second PCR ran for roughly 6 to 11 cycles. Using its own MiXCR run on the 5' RACE reads, TCRdb lists one record per CDR3 protein. The profile shows roughly 800,000 distinct CDR3 sequences, 58% of them singletons. Specimen: blood. These receptors were obtained from a man aged 25-40 years in good health.

The chain joins TRBV4-3 to TRBJ1-5, with no clear D. The germline CDR1 and CDR2 sequences are LGHNA and YSLEER. V lost 4 bases to trimming and J lost 4 bases, with 14 bases between them. This CDR3 comprises 15 residues. The CDR3 coding sequence is TGCGCCAGCAGCCCTCGCCCCGTAGGGAATCAGCCCCAGCATTTT. Amino acid sequence: CASSPRPVGNQPQHF.

In the case of this clonotype: One junction end does not reproduce the germline sequence, and a read error may be involved. CDR3 coding DNA: TGTGTCAGCAGTGAGTTGTTGACCAGGGAAGATTTTAGCTCCCAGTACTTC. The encoded protein is CVSSELLTREDFSSQYF. This sequence joins TRBV6-1 and TRBJ2-7, with a possible D match to TRBD1 (5 bases). Looked up from germline, CDR1 is MNHNS and CDR2 is SASEGT. The CDR3 sequence is 17 residues long.

This chain links TRBV7-2 with TRBJ2-7, with TRBD2 matching over 9 bases. Trimming at V came to 1 base and at J to 2 bases, leaving 3 bases not matched to a gene. The CDR3 is 15 residues long. CDR1 is SGHTA, CDR2 FQGNSA, per germline. The chain's CDR3 is CASSLVAGVTYEQYF. CDR3 in DNA: TGTGCCAGCAGCTTAGTAGCGGGGGTAACCTACGAGCAGTACTTC.

Here the CDR3 DNA reads TGCAGCGTTGGAGCGGGAGTGAGCACAGATACGCAGTATTTT. Translated: CSVGAGVSTDTQYF. The chain recombines TRBV29-1 with TRBJ2-3; 8 nucleotides match TRBD2. This CDR3 region has 14 residues. In germline, CDR1 is SQVTM, CDR2 ANQGSEA. The trim removed 4 bases at V and 0 bases at J, leaving 3 bases unmatched.

V is TRBV11-2 and J is TRBJ2-5; 7 bases map to TRBD1. This CDR3 is built from 13 residues. CDR1 SGHAT and CDR2 FQNNGV come from the germline V gene. Trimming cost V 7 bases and J 2 bases; bases outside gene matches: 4. The CDR3, as DNA: TGTGCCAGCATCCGGACAGGTCAAGAGACCCAGTACTTC. This codes for CASIRTGQETQYF.

The gene calls are TRBV18 and TRBJ2-3, with D possibly being TRBD2 (6 bases). The ends were cut back, 8 bases at V and 0 bases at J, with 15 bases in the middle. This CDR3 spans 15 amino acids. Germline V lookup: CDR1 KGHSH, CDR2 LQKENI. The CDR3: CASTISGPSTDTQYF. The CDR3 DNA reads as TGTGCCAGCACGATTAGCGGACCGAGCACAGATACGCAGTATTTT.

This chain links TRBV15 with TRBJ1-5; D is unresolved. Trimming cost V 2 bases and J 0 bases, with 8 bases left between them. Germline CDR1 and CDR2: LNHNV and YYDKDF (reference sequence). The CDR3 loop spans 15 amino acids. CDR3 in DNA: TGTGCCACCAGCAGACAGAGTTATAGCAATCAGCCCCAGCATTTT. Amino acid sequence: CATSRQSYSNQPQHF.

This chain joins TRBV11-2 and TRBJ2-1; D unclear. The CDR3 extends over 15 amino acids. Germline CDR1 is SGHAT and CDR2 is FQNNGV. The V and J ends lost 4 bases and 6 bases respectively, with 16 bases between them. CDR3 protein: CASSSRTLPGNEQFF. CDR3 DNA: TGTGCCAGCAGCTCCCGGACCCTTCCCGGCAATGAGCAGTTCTTC.

This rearrangement joins TRBV5-5 to TRBJ2-5; a possible D gene is TRBD2 (6 bases). In germline, CDR1 is SGHKS, CDR2 YYEKEE (reference sequence). This CDR3 has 14 residues. Trimming stripped 0 bases from V and 11 bases from J, with 17 bases between. The CDR3 here is CASSLAGEGNEQYF. The CDR3 bases are TGTGCCAGCAGCTTGGCGGGAGAGGGGAATGAGCAGTACTTC.

The chain uses TRBV27 and TRBJ2-6, with D perhaps being TRBD1 or TRBD2 (5 bases each). V shed 5 bases and J shed 0 bases, with 14 bases lying between them. The CDR3 is made up of 17 amino acids. CDR1 and CDR2 from the germline V gene are MNHEY and SMNVEV (reference sequence). CDR3 sequence (DNA): TGTGCCAGCAGTCCACGAGGGACGGGCTCTGGGGCCAACGTCCTGACTTTC. As protein: CASSPRGTGSGANVLTF.

The V call is TRBV20-1, the J call TRBJ2-1; tentative D call: TRBD2 (6 bases). Trimming took off 3 bases at V and 1 base at J, with 10 bases between the two ends. Germline assignment: CDR1 DFQATT and CDR2 SNEGSKA (reference sequence). The CDR3 covers 14 residues. Here the CDR3 reads CSASPSGSYNEQFF. The CDR3 DNA follows: TGCAGTGCTAGTCCCAGCGGGTCCTACAATGAGCAGTTCTTC.

DNA of the CDR3: TGCAGTGCTAGAGATTTGGGGACAGGGTGGGAGACCCAGTACTTC. Protein: CSARDLGTGWETQYF. The V call is TRBV20-1, the J call TRBJ2-5; 9 positions match TRBD1. V lost 0 bases and J lost 5; bases outside the gene matches: 7. The CDR3 extends over 15 amino acids. Germline CDR1 DFQATT, CDR2 SNEGSKA (reference sequence).

V and J are TRBV27 and TRBJ2-3; weak D call: TRBD2 (7 bases). The CDR3 extends over 13 amino acids. V lost 9 bases, J lost 7 bases, and 17 bases lay in between. Germline CDR1 reads MNHEY; CDR2 reads SMNVEV (reference sequence). The CDR3 DNA follows: TGTGCCAGTAAAGGGGGGGCCCGGAATACGCAGTATTTT. This sequence encodes CASKGGARNTQYF.

This chain uses TRBV7-2 with TRBJ2-6; 7 nucleotides line up with TRBD1. The CDR3 is made up of 19 amino acids. The V gene end was trimmed by 1 base and the J gene end by 0 bases; junction bases not matched to a gene: 9. The germline CDR1 and CDR2 sequences are SGHTA and FQGNSA. CDR3 nucleotides: TGTGCCAGCAGCTTAGTTGTGGGACAGAGAGCCTCTGGGGCCAACGTCCTGACTTTC. This sequence encodes CASSLVVGQRASGANVLTF.

The rearrangement joins TRBV12-5 to TRBJ2-5; weak D call: TRBD2 (6 bases). Germline CDR1 and CDR2: LGHNT and FRNRAP. The CDR3 contains 14 residues. V gave up 3 bases and J gave up 1 base, with 9 bases separating them. In DNA, the CDR3 is TGTGCTAGTGGTTTAAGGGGACTCCAAGAGACCCAGTACTTC. It is translated as CASGLRGLQETQYF.

The chain combines TRBV7-9 with TRBJ1-2, with a tentative D call TRBD1 (6 bases). CDR3 length: 13 amino acids. Germline V CDR1 and CDR2: SEHNR, FQNEAQ (reference sequence). The V end was cut by 5 bases, the J end by 7 bases, with 14 bases between. CDR3 bases: TGTGCCAGCAGCAGGGACATTGGAACTGGCTACACCTTC. Translated: CASSRDIGTGYTF.

J is TRBJ2-2 and V is TRBV3-1; D uncertain. The CDR3 is made up of 14 amino acids. Germline V CDR1 and CDR2: LGHDT, YNNKEL (reference sequence). The V and J ends lost 2 bases and 6 bases respectively, with 10 bases between them. The CDR3 protein is CASSQYSVPGELFF. Written as DNA, the CDR3 is TGTGCCAGCAGCCAATATTCGGTCCCCGGGGAGCTGTTTTTT.